Each of the 9 T cell receptor beta chains below was sequenced from the same sample in a study of shared clonotypes between healthy human individuals. Only in-frame clones appear in the TCRdb table, and some are missing; sequencing was by immunoSEQ multiplex PCR. The sample lists some 1,900,000 clones, approximately 94% occurring once. Terminally differentiated effector memory CD45RA+ cells were excluded by CCR7 positive selection of CD45RO-negative cells. The sequenced sample was naive CD8+ T cells sorted from blood. These receptors all come from a man aged 18 to 30 in good health.

This clone was recorded once. This may arise from a read error, as a much more abundant clone is one base away. The V and J genes are TRBV9 and TRBJ2-2; a weak D match, TRBD1 (6 bases). Between the trimmed V and J ends, which lost 4 bases and 0 bases, there was a span of 10 bases. The CDR3 sequence is 15 residues long. CDR1 and CDR2 from the germline V gene are SGDLS and YYNGEE. The CDR3 loop is CASSLDSSNTGELFF. The CDR3 nucleotides read TGTGCCAGCAGCCTGGACAGTTCGAACACCGGGGAGCTGTTTTTT.

Worth noting for this clone: This sample includes further DNA sequences coding for the same CDR3. The rearrangement joins TRBV19 to TRBJ2-7; tentative D call: TRBD1 (5 bases). The CDR3 covers 14 residues. Trimming removed 1 base at V and 2 bases at J, with 9 bases between. Per the germline V gene, CDR1 is LNHDA and CDR2 is SQIVND (reference sequence). The CDR3 sequence: CASSIAQGAYEQYF. The CDR3 region has the DNA TGTGCCAGTAGTATAGCCCAGGGCGCCTACGAGCAGTACTTC.

Worth noting for this clone: The sample holds other DNA sequences that translate to the same CDR3. The genes are TRBV13 and TRBJ2-7; 10 bases line up with TRBD1. This CDR3 comprises 15 residues. The ends lost 4 bases at V and 3 bases at J; junction bases unmatched: 6. Germline-derived CDR1 and CDR2 are PRHDT and FYEKMQ (reference sequence). CDR3 loop: CASSSSGTGDYEQYF. CDR3 DNA: TGTGCCAGCAGCTCATCGGGGACAGGGGACTACGAGCAGTACTTC.

The V call is TRBV4-1, the J call TRBJ2-7; 9 bases fit TRBD1. CDR1 and CDR2 (germline): MGHRA, YSYEKL. The CDR3 length is 16 residues. J was trimmed by 4 bases and V by 0 bases; bases with no gene match: 7. The CDR3 loop is CASSQDWAGTGYEQYF. The CDR3 DNA reads as TGCGCCAGCAGCCAAGATTGGGCCGGGACAGGGTACGAGCAGTACTTC.

The genes are TRBV6-5 and TRBJ2-7; D is undetermined. The V and J ends lost 4 bases and 6 bases respectively, with 13 bases between them. This CDR3 is 13 amino acids long. CDR1 is MNHEY and CDR2 is SVGAGI in the germline V gene. In nucleotides, the CDR3 is TGTGCCAGCAGTTCCCAATCTTTCACCGAGCAGTACTTC. It translates to CASSSQSFTEQYF.

This clone was found a few times. The V call is TRBV13, the J call TRBJ1-6; D not certain. Trimming took 3 bases from V and 6 from J, leaving 0 bases between them. Germline values: CDR1 PRHDT, CDR2 FYEKMQ (reference sequence). This CDR3 comprises 11 residues. The CDR3 bases are TGTGCCAGCAGCTTTAATTCACCCCTCCACTTT. It is translated as CASSFNSPLHF.

This clone was seen a handful of times. The rearrangement joins TRBV27 to TRBJ1-5, with a weak D call TRBD1 (5 bases). The germline V gene has CDR1 MNHEY and CDR2 SMNVEV (reference sequence). Trimming left V 0 bases short and J 0 bases short, with 9 bases between. The CDR3 extends over 16 amino acids. The CDR3 is CASSLSNTGSNQPQHF. The CDR3 DNA reads TGTGCCAGCAGTTTATCGAACACAGGTAGCAATCAGCCCCAGCATTTT.

The CDR3 nucleotides read TGCGCCAGCAGCTTGGGAGGGGTAGTAGTCTACAATGAGCAGTTCTTC. Its protein product is CASSLGGVVVYNEQFF. The V call is TRBV5-1, the J call TRBJ2-1, with D possibly called TRBD1 or TRBD2 (5 bases each). This CDR3 region has 16 residues. In germline, CDR1 is SGHRS, CDR2 YFSETQ. Trimming left V 0 bases short and J 3 bases short, with 13 bases between.

Comment on this clone: Other DNA sequences of this sample code for an identical CDR3. The chain carries TRBV4-1 and TRBJ2-6, with no clear D. The CDR3 is made up of 14 amino acids. V was cut by 4 bases and J by 0 bases, with 4 bases left in between. Germline CDR1 and CDR2: MGHRA and YSYEKL. The CDR3 region is CASSPSSGANVLTF. DNA for the CDR3: TGCGCCAGCAGCCCGAGCTCTGGGGCCAACGTCCTGACTTTC.